Sequencing of this T cell receptor beta chain was carried out in a study of monozygotic twins with inflammatory bowel disease. The length of the CDR3 is 12 residues. Germline V gene sequence: CDR1 MNHEY, CDR2 SVGAGI. Whole-blood total RNA was extracted without T cell sorting. Study-wide results and limits: Resolution of different T cell subtypes was not achieved. Inverse Simpson values showed less TCRbeta diversity in IBD patients than in their healthy co-twins.

UMIs that included a 6-nucleotide sample barcode were added by template switching, which took place during cDNA synthesis. TCRdb re-called the 5' RACE reads; one entry per CDR3 protein, DNA not given. The ten top clones account for 2.4%, within a sample of 150,000 to 200,000 distinct CDR3 sequences. Concerning this clonotype: Antigen unknown.

This receptor was obtained from a human donor with ulcerative colitis or Crohn's disease, or a healthy co-twin of an affected twin (not recorded which). The source material was blood. V gene TRBV6-5 combines with J gene TRBJ1-1. CDR3 residues: CASSYPITEAFF.